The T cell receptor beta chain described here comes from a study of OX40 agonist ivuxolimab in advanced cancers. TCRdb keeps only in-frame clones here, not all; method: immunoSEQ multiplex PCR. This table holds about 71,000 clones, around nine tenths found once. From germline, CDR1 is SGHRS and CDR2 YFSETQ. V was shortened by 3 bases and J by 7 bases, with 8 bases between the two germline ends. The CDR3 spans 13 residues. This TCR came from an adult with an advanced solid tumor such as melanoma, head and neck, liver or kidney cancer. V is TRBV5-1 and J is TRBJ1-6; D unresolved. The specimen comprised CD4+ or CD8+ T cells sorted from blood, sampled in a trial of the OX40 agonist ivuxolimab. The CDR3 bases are TGCGCCAGCAGCTCCTCCGAAAATTCACCCCTCCACTTT. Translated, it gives CASSSSENSPLHF.